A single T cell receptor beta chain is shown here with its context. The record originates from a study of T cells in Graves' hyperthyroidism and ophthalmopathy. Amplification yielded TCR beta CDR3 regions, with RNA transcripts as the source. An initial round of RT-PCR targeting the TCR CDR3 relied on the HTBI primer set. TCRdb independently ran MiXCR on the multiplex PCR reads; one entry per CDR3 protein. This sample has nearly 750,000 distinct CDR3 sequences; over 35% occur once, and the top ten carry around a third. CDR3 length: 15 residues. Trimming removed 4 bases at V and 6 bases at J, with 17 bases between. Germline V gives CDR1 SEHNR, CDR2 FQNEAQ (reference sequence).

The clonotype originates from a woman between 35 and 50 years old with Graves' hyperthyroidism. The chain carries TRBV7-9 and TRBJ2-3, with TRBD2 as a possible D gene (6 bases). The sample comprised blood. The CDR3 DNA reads TGTGCCAGCAGCTCGGCGGGACCAGAAAGGGATACGCAGTATTTT. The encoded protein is CASSSAGPERDTQYF.